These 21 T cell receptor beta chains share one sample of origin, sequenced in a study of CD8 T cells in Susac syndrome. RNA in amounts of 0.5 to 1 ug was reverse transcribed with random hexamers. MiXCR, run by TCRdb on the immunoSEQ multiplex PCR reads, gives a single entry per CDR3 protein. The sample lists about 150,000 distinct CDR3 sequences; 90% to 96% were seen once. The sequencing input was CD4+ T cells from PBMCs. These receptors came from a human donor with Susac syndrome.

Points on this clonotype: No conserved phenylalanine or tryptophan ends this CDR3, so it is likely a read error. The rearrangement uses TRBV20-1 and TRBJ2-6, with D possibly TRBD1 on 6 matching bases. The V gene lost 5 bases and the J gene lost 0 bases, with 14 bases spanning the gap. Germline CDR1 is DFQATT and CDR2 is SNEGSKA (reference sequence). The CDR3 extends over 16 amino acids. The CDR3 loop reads CSAPLGAASGANVLTL. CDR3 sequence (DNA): TGCAGTGCTCCCTTGGGGGCGGCCTCTGGGGCCAACGTCCTGACTCTC.

Here the CDR3 reads CASSYQDSEWAFF. The DNA for the CDR3 is TGCGCCAGCAGCTATCAGGACAGTGAATGGGCTTTCTTT. This rearrangement joins TRBV5-1 to TRBJ1-1, with D possibly being TRBD1 (6 bases). The germline gives CDR1 SGHRS, CDR2 YFSETQ. V was clipped by 3 bases and J by 11 bases, with 17 bases between them. This CDR3 has 13 residues.

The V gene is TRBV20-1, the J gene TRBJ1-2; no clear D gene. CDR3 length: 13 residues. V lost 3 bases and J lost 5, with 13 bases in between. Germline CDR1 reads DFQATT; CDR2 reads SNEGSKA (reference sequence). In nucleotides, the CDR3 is TGCAGTGCTAGTGAATCCAGGATATATGGCTACACCTTC. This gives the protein CSASESRIYGYTF.

The CDR3 region is CASSWGTAQYF. CDR3 DNA sequence: TGTGCCAGCAGTTGGGGGACCGCGCAGTATTTT. The chain employs TRBV6-2 or TRBV6-3 and TRBJ2-3; D may be TRBD1 or TRBD2 (5 bases each). Germline-derived CDR1 and CDR2 are MNHEY and SVGEGT. V shed 4 bases and J shed 10 bases, with 9 bases lying between them. CDR3 length: 11 residues.

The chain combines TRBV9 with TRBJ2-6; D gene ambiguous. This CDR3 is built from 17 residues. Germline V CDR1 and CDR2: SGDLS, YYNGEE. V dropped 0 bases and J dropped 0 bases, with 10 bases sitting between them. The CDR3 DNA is TGTGCCAGCAGCGTAGATACGGCGAGCTCTGGGGCCAACGTCCTGACTTTC. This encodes CASSVDTASSGANVLTF.

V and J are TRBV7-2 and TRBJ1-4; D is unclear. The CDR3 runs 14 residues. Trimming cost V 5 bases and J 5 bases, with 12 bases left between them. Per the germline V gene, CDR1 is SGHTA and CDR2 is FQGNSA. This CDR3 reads CASSRMRGNEKLFF. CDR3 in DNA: TGTGCCAGCAGCCGGATGCGGGGAAATGAAAAACTGTTTTTT.

The CDR3 DNA follows: TGCGCCAGCGCCGCCGAAGGGGCCAGGGGCTATGGCTACACCTTC. Protein: CASAAEGARGYGYTF. The chain recombines TRBV5-1 with TRBJ1-2; a possible D gene is TRBD1 (6 bases). This CDR3 contains 15 residues. V shed 7 bases and J shed 4 bases, with 20 bases lying between them. CDR1 and CDR2 (germline): SGHRS, YFSETQ.

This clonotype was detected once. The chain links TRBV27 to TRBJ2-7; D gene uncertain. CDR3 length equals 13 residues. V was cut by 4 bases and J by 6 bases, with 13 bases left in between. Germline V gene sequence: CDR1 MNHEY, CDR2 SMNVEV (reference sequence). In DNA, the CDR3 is TGTGCCAGCAGTTCGACCGACAAGTCCGAGCAGTACTTC. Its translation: CASSSTDKSEQYF.

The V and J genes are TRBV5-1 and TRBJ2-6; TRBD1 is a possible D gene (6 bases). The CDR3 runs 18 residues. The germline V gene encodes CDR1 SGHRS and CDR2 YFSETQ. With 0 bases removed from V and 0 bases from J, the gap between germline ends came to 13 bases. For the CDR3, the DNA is TGCGCCAGCAGCTTGGATTCGGGGACAACCTCTGGGGCCAACGTCCTGACTTTC. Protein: CASSLDSGTTSGANVLTF.

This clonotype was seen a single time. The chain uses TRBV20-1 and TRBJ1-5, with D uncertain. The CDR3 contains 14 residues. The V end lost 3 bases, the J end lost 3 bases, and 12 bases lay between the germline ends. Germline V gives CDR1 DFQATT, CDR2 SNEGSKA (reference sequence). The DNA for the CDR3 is TGCAGTGCTAGCAGACCTACGCACAATCAGCCCCAGCATTTT. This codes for CSASRPTHNQPQHF.

The DNA for the CDR3 is TGCGCCAGCAGCCCAGGACCAGTACAAGAGACCCAGTACTTC. It encodes CASSPGPVQETQYF. V usage is TRBV4-1 and J usage is TRBJ2-5; unclear D gene. Germline V gene lookup returns CDR1 MGHRA and CDR2 YSYEKL. The V and J ends lost 4 bases and 2 bases respectively, with 11 bases between them. The CDR3 contains 14 residues.

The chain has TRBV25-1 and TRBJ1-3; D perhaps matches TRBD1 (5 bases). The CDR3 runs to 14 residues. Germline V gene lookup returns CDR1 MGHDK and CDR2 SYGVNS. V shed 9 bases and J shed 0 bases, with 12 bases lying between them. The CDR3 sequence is CASGDRSSGNTIYF. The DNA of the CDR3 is TGTGCCAGTGGGGACCGAAGCTCTGGAAACACCATATATTTT.

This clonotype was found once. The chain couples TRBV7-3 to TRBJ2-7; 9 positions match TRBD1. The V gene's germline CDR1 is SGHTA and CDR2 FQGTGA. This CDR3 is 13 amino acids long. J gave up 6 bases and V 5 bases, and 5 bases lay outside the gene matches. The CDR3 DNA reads TGTGCCAGCAGCGATAAGACAGGGGGCGAGCAGTACGTC. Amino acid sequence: CASSDKTGGEQYV.

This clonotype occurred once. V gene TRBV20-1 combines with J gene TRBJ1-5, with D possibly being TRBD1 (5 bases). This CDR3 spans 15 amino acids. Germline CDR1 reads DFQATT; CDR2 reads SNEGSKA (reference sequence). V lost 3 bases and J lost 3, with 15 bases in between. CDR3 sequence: CSARRIDSFNQPQHF. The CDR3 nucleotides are TGCAGTGCTAGGAGAATTGACAGCTTCAATCAGCCCCAGCATTTT.

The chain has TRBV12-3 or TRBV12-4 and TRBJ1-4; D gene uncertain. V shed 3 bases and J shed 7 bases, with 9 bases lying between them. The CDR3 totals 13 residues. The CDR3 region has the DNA TGTGCCAGCAGTTTGGGAGGGAGTGAAAAACTGTTTTTT. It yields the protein CASSLGGSEKLFF.

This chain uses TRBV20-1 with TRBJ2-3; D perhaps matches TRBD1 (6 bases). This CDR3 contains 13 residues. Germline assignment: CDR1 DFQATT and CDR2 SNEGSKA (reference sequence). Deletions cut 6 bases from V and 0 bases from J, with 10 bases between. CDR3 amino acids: CSARGGSTDTQYF. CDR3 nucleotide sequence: TGCAGTGCCAGGGGCGGGAGCACAGATACGCAGTATTTT.

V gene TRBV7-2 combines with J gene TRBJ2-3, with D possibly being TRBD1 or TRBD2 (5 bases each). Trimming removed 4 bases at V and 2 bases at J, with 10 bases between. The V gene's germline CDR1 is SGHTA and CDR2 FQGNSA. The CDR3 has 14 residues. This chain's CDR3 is CASSSGPYTDTQYF. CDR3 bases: TGTGCCAGCAGCTCGGGGCCATACACAGATACGCAGTATTTT.

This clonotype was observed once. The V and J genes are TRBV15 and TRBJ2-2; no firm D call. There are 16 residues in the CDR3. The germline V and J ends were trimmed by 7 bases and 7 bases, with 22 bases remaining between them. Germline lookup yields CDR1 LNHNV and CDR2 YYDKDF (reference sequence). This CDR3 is CATTSQGSRIGGELFF. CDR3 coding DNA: TGTGCCACCACCTCCCAAGGGTCGAGGATAGGCGGGGAGCTGTTTTTT. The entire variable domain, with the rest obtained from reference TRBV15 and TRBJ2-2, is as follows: DAMVIQNPRYQVTQFGKPVTLSCSQTLNHNVMYWYQQKSSQAPKLLFHYYDKDFNNEADTPDNFQSRRPNTSFCFLDIRSPGLGDTAMYLCATTSQGSRIGGELFFGEGSRLTVL.

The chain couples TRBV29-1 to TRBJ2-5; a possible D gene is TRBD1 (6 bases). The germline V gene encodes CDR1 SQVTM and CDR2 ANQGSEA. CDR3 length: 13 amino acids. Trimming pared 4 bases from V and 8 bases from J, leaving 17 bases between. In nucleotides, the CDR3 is TGCAGCGTTGGGGGGCTAGTGTTAGGTACCCAGTACTTC. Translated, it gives CSVGGLVLGTQYF.

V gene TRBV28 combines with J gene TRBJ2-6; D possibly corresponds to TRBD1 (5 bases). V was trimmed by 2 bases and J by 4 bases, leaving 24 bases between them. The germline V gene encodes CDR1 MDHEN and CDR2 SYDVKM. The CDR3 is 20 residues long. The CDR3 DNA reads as TGTGCCAGCAGTTTAGGGAAGATAACAGGACGTCGGACCGGGGCCAACGTCCTGACTTTC. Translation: CASSLGKITGRRTGANVLTF.

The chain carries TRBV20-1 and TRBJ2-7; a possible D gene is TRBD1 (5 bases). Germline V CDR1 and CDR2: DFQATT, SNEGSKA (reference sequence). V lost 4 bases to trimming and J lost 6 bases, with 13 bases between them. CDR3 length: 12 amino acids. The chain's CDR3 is CSAIYRLPEQYF. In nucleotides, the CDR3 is TGCAGTGCTATTTACAGGTTACCCGAGCAGTACTTC.